This T cell receptor (beta chain) was captured by sequencing in a study of response to subunit inactivated influenza vaccine. Germline CDR1 and CDR2: MDHEN and SYDVKM. The CDR3 loop spans 15 amino acids. The V gene end was trimmed by 6 bases and the J gene end by 3 bases; junction bases not matched to a gene: 8. TCRdb ran MiXCR on the RT-PCR reads and lists one entry per CDR3 protein. There are about 800,000 distinct CDR3 sequences in the sample; 21% occur only once, and roughly 10% lies in the top ten. Sample: PBMCs from blood, taken more than 4 days after vaccination. This chain connects TRBV28 to TRBJ2-7; TRBD2 agrees at 10 bases. This TCR came from a man aged 45-65 years who received an inactivated influenza vaccine. Here the CDR3 reads CASSLLWTSGYEQYF. The DNA for the CDR3 is TGTGCCAGCAGCCTCCTTTGGACTAGCGGCTACGAGCAGTACTTC. The full variable domain, in which reference TRBV28 and TRBJ2-7 provide the parts outside the CDR3, is DVKVTQSSRYLVKRTGEKVFLECVQDMDHENMFWYRQDPGLGLRLIYFSYDVKMKEKGDIPEGYSVSREKKERFSLILESASTNQTSMYLCASSLLWTSGYEQYFGPGTRLTVT.